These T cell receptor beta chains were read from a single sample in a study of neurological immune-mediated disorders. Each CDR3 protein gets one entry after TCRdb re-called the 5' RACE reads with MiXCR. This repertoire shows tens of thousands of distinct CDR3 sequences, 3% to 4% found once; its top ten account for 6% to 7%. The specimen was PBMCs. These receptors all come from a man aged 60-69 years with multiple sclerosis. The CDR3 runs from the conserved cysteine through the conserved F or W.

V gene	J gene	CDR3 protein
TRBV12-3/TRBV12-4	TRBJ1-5	CASSLQIGGVINQPQHF
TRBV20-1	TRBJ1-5	CSARGGQPQHF
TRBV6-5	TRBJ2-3	CASSYSLAGVYTQYF
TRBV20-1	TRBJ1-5	CSANQDSSNQPQHF
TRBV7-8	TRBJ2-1	CASSPVGTLDNEQFF
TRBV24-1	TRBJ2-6	CATSGISAGANVLTF
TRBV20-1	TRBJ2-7	CSAGAWSYEQYF
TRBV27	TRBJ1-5	CASRSRGTAWVPNQPQHF
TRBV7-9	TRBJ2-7	CASREAGGSYEQYF
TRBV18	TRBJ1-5	CASSPAQGGQPQHF
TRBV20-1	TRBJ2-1	CSARDGTKVDEQFF
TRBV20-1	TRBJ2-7	CSASGLFVYEQYF
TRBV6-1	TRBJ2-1	CASRSPGGLYNEQFF
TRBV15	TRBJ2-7	CATSRAGGSSSYEQYF
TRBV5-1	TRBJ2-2	CASSFGTGITGELFF
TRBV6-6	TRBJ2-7	CASRAGTGTDRYEQYF
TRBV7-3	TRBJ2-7	CASSLESGDYYEQYF
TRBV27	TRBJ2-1	CASSFGQPNEQFF
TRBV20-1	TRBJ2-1	CSANDLASTYEQFF
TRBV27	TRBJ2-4	CASSLGGSAKNIQYF
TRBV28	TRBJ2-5	CASSLAETQYF
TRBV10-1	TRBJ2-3	CASSGGSRSTDTQYF
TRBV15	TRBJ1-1	CASGRQPNTEAFF
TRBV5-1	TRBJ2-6	CASSAGLDGANVLTF
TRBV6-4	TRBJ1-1	CASSEQAVNTEAFF
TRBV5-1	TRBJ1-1	CASSAGGDTEAFF
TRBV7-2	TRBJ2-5	CASSTRFGGGETQYF
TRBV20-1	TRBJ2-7	CSAIRDTSYEQYF
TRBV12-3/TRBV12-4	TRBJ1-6	CASTSGTGTSPLHF
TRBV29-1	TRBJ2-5	CSVEGRSGGQETQYF
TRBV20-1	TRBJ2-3	CSARRGTGGRDTQYF
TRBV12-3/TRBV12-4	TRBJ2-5	CASLRGETQYF
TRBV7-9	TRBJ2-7	CASSDGTLPYEQYF
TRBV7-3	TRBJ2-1	CASSLSGADNEQFF
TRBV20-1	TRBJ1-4	CSALGGRGNEKLFF
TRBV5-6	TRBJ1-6	CASSSELNEDSPLHF
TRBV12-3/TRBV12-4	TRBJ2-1	CASSLGGGDEQFF
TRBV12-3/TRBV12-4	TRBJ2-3	CASSLTFRLAGTDTQYF
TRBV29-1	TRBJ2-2	CSATGGERTGELFF
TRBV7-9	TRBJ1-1	CASSSYGTGDEAFF
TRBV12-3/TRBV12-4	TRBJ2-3	CASSSTLLTDTQYF
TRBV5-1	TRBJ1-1	CASTKGGAGNTEAFF
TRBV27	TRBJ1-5	CASSKFFPGQGSNQPQHF
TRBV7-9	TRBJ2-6	CASSLAQGRAENVLTF
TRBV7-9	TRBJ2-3	CASSPSSYTQYF
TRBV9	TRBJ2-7	CASSVDRGEQYF
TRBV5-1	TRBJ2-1	CASSFRVDNEQFF
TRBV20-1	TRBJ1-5	CSAKQTRNQPQHF
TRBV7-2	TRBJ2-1	CASSLSSGRYNEQFF
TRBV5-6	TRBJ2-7	CASSLEHPRTEQYF
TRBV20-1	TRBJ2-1	CSAISGIMNEQFF
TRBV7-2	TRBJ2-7	CASSLAGSTHEQYF
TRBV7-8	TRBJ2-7	CASSSGQGPYEQYF